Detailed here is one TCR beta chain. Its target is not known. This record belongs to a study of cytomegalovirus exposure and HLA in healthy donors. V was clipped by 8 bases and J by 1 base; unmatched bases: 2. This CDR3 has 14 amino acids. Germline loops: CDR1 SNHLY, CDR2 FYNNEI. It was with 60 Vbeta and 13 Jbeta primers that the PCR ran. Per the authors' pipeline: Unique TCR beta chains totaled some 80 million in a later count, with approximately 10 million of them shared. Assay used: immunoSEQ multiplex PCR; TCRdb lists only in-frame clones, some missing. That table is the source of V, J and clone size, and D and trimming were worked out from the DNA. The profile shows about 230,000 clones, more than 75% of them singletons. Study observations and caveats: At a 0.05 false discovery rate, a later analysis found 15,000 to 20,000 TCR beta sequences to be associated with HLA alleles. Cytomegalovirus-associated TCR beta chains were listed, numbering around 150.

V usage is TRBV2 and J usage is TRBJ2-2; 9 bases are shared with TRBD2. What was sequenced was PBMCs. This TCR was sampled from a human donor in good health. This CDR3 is CASCSGGNTGELFF. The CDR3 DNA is TGTGCCAGCTGTAGCGGGGGGAACACCGGGGAGCTGTTTTTT.